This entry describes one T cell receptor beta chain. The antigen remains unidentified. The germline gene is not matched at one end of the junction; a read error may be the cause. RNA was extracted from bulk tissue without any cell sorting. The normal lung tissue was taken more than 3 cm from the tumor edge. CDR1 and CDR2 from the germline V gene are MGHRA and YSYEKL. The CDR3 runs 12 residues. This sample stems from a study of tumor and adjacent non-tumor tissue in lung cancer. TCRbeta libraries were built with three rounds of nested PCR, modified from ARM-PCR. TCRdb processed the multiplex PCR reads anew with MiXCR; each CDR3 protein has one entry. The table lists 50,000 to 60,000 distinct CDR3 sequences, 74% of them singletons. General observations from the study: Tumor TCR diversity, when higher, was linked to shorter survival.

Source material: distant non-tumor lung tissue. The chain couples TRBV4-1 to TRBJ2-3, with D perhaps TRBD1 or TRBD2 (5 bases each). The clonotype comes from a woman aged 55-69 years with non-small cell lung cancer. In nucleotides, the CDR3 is TGCTCCAGCAGCCAAGATGGGGGTACGCAGAATTTT. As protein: CSSSQDGGTQNF.